This TCR beta chain is from a study of T cells in Graves' hyperthyroidism and ophthalmopathy (dated by TCRdb to about 2019). Study-level background: Peripheral blood was collected at initial diagnosis, before any treatment. To identify TCR V-J signatures that set the groups apart, the researchers used a discovery cohort of 100 patients, made up of approximately 43 with Graves' ophthalmopathy and some 60 with stable Graves' hyperthyroidism. An independent validation cohort of around 19 hyperthyroidism patients and approximately 15 patients who later progressed to ophthalmopathy tested prospective prediction of ophthalmopathy. The 100 discovery patients were divided at random into training and test sets in a 7:3 ratio. In about 6 Graves' hyperthyroidism patients, the study also compared T-cell repertoires from thyroid tissue with T-cell repertoires from blood. Following sampling, methimazole starting at 30 mg daily was given to hyperthyroidism patients, and high-dose intravenous methylprednisolone was given to ophthalmopathy patients. TCR Vbeta CDR3 sequencing of approximately 140 peripheral blood samples (about 45 ophthalmopathy, 75 or so hyperthyroidism and approximately 17 progressor patients) is reported in the paper.

Stable Graves' hyperthyroidism was defined as no progression to ophthalmopathy during 18 months of follow-up. Hyperthyroidism patients were aged 18 to 65 years and newly diagnosed, with disease duration of less than 2 months. Exclusion was applied to patients with uncontrolled infections, other autoimmune diseases, pregnancy or lactation. Diagnoses were established on the basis of clinical symptoms, serum thyroxine and TRAb, thyroid ultrasound, and orbital computed tomography. PBMCs were separated from roughly 10 ml of fresh peripheral blood using Ficoll-Paque density gradient centrifugation. Trizol reagent was used to extract total RNA, and RNA quality was then checked on an Agilent 2100 Bioanalyzer. CDR1 and CDR2 are drawn from the germline V gene (reference sequence): WNHNN, SYGVQD. Ends trimmed: V by 8 bases, J by 6 bases; bases unmatched to a gene: 18. There are 17 amino acids in the CDR3, from cysteine to phenylalanine inclusive. Only the CDR3 part of the read is kept: 51 bases, read in frame from the first base.

The research as a whole found: In validation, the model predicted progression to ophthalmopathy with approximately 71% sensitivity and around 72% specificity, a median of about 6 months before onset. Most expanded thyroid clonotypes (frequency above 0.001) were also detected in blood, a finding suggesting that blood repertoires may reflect thyroid immune responses. In cross-validation, a model built on a 13 V-J signature told ophthalmopathy apart from stable hyperthyroidism with under 90% sensitivity and about 81% specificity, and in testing the same model reached 80%/75%. No statistical method was used to fix the sample size in advance, and group allocation was not hidden from the investigators.

Amplification of TCR beta CDR3 regions was carried out from RNA transcripts. The first round of RT-PCR for the TCR CDR3 was performed with the HTBI primer set and the Qiagen OneStep RT-PCR kit. A second multiplex PCR round built the libraries, followed by size selection and purification. The libraries were sequenced on an Illumina HiSeq2000 using paired-end 100 bp reads. As for the original processing: Raw data were processed with SOAPnuke, discarding reads with adapters, uncalled bases, mean Phred below 15, or no exact constant-primer or identifier match. High-quality paired reads were merged with COPE v1.2.5, and unique nucleotide sequences were defined as clonotypes. Clonotypes were aligned to IMGT TRBV, TRBD and TRBJ reference segments using MiTCR v1.1. Analysis was restricted to V-J combinations with a frequency above 0.0001, which covered 99% to 99.2% of repertoires. A TCS score was defined as the ratio of F50 (clonal expansion) to E x V (chaos), with BLOSUM62-based TCRdist applied between CDR3 peptides within each V-J. Welch's t-statistics and random forest reduced 450 to 600 V-J features to 10 to 15, which were used in a naive Bayes classifier (R e1071). The raw public data were reprocessed by TCRdb itself: fastp quality trimming at Q25, MiXCR clonotype calling, in-frame beta chains only. Rows merge per CDR3 protein into single entries with the most common DNA and genes. Clone size and V and J calls follow TCRdb, not the original study. Present in this sample are about 560,000 distinct CDR3 sequences, 16% of which were seen just once. The ten biggest clones cover around 18% of the sample.

With regard to this clonotype: Its antigen specificity is not known. It has no much larger one-base neighbor in the sample; base qualities were not kept.

Here the chain combines TRBV10-1 and TRBJ2-2; a stretch of 7 junction bases matches TRBD2. The source of this sequence is a woman aged 18-29 years with Graves' hyperthyroidism. The sequencing sample was made of blood. The base sequence is TGCGCCAGCTCCCGCCGGTCGGGGAGGGTTGACGCCGGGGAGCTGTTTTTT. Protein translation: CASSRRSGRVDAGELFF.